Here is one T cell receptor (beta chain) with its context. Its antigen is still unknown. With a J-beta primer mix and a sample-barcoded 5' primer, a second PCR ran 7 to 11 cycles. Sequencing of every sample gave 2.5 million or more CDR3-containing paired-end reads. TCRdb reprocessed the 5' RACE reads with MiXCR, giving one entry per CDR3 protein. The sample contains 1.5 million to 2 million distinct CDR3 sequences, 28% of which appear only once. This specimen comes from a study of blood T cells in healthy people across ages. Study-level information: Capture via template switching afforded approximately one barcoded beta molecule per two T cells.

The ends were cut back, 5 bases at V and 5 bases at J, with 16 bases in the middle. The CDR3 spans 15 residues. Germline V lookup: CDR1 SGHAT, CDR2 FQNNGV. Study conclusions and caveats: Long-lived donors exceeded aged donors in naive CD4+ cells and diversity. PBMCs were not sorted, which prevented a conclusive comparison of naive versus antigen-experienced cells.

The V gene is TRBV11-2, the J gene TRBJ2-1, with D perhaps matching TRBD1 (6 bases). This clonotype was sampled from a woman aged 30 to 39 in good health. Material for sequencing was blood. CDR3 DNA: TGTGCCAGCAGCCCAGACAGGACTGGCCACAATGAGCAGTTCTTC. Translation: CASSPDRTGHNEQFF.